The 25 T cell receptor beta chains below all came from one sample that was sequenced in a study of blood T cell repertoires in COVID-19. Profiling relied on immunoSEQ multiplex PCR, and the TCRdb table lists in-frame clones only, not all of them. Of hundreds of thousands of clones in the sample, 75% to 90% were seen once. The specimen was peripheral blood. Source of these receptors: a woman aged 30 to 39 with active or convalescent COVID-19.

This chain joins TRBV5-1 and TRBJ2-4; D unresolved. Germline V CDR1 and CDR2: SGHRS, YFSETQ. There are 16 residues in the CDR3. Trimming left V 0 bases short and J 0 bases short, with 10 bases between. The chain's CDR3 is CASSLGTDLAKNIQYF. CDR3 DNA: TGCGCCAGCAGCTTGGGTACAGACCTAGCCAAAAACATTCAGTACTTC.

This chain connects TRBV12-3 or TRBV12-4 to TRBJ2-7; 7 nucleotides agree with TRBD2. The CDR3 contains 11 residues. The trim removed 6 bases at V and 9 bases at J, leaving 5 bases unmatched. The chain's CDR3 is CASSSGLRQYF. DNA for the CDR3: TGTGCCAGCAGCTCGGGACTACGGCAGTACTTC.

This clone was observed once. V is TRBV25-1 and J is TRBJ1-6; D unresolved. Germline V gene sequence: CDR1 MGHDK, CDR2 SYGVNS. V was trimmed by 1 base and J by 0 bases, leaving 7 bases between them. CDR3 length equals 16 residues. The CDR3 here is CASSESVSSYNSPLHF. The CDR3 DNA reads TGTGCCAGCAGTGAATCAGTAAGCTCCTATAATTCACCCCTCCACTTT.

This clone was recorded only once. This sequence joins TRBV28 and TRBJ2-6; 9 nucleotides line up with TRBD2. The CDR3 totals 16 residues. Germline V gene sequence: CDR1 MDHEN, CDR2 SYDVKM. V trimming: 4 bases; J trimming: 4 bases; junction bases outside the gene matches: 5. CDR3 sequence reads: CASSSGLATGANVLTF. In DNA form, the CDR3 reads TGTGCCAGCAGTTCGGGACTAGCTACCGGGGCCAACGTCCTGACTTTC.

The rearrangement joins TRBV2 to TRBJ1-6; 9 bases line up with TRBD1. The CDR3 is made up of 18 amino acids. The germline gives CDR1 SNHLY, CDR2 FYNNEI. With V trimmed by 3 bases and J by 0 bases, 6 bases remained unmatched. CDR3 sequence reads: CASSDRDREGSYNSPLHF. As DNA, the CDR3 is TGTGCCAGCAGTGACCGGGACAGGGAGGGCTCCTATAATTCACCCCTCCACTTT.

The genes are TRBV5-1 and TRBJ1-4; D unresolved. The CDR3 contains 17 residues. The V end was cut by 1 base, the J end by 0 bases, with 13 bases between. The germline gives CDR1 SGHRS, CDR2 YFSETQ. The CDR3 here is CASSLTSPEATNEKLFF. CDR3 nucleotides: TGCGCCAGCAGCTTGACTTCGCCAGAGGCAACTAATGAAAAACTGTTTTTT.

V gene TRBV2 combines with J gene TRBJ1-5; possible D gene TRBD1, 5 bases. Germline V gene lookup returns CDR1 SNHLY and CDR2 FYNNEI. The CDR3 loop spans 16 amino acids. The V end was cut by 1 base, the J end by 6 bases, with 16 bases between. The CDR3, as DNA: TGTGCCAGCAGTGAAGTACCCAGGGTAATCGGTCAGCCCCAGCATTTT. It encodes CASSEVPRVIGQPQHF.

The V call is TRBV6-5, the J call TRBJ1-1; TRBD1 aligns across 8 bases. In germline, CDR1 is MNHEY, CDR2 SVGAGI. With V trimmed by 7 bases and J by 7 bases, 5 bases remained unmatched. This CDR3 has 12 amino acids. The CDR3 bases are TGTGCCAGCAAACAGGGGGGCCTTGAAGCTTTCTTT. It specifies CASKQGGLEAFF.

The chain has TRBV3-1 (or the pseudogene TRBV3-2) and TRBJ2-2; D is uncertain. V was cut by 1 base and J by 4 bases, with 7 bases left in between. The V gene's germline CDR1 is LGHDT and CDR2 YNNKEL (reference sequence). This CDR3 comprises 14 residues. CDR3 sequence: CASSQGAFTGELFF. The CDR3 DNA sequence: TGTGCCAGCAGCCAAGGGGCCTTCACCGGGGAGCTGTTTTTT.

Here the CDR3 DNA reads TGTGCCAGCAGCTTGGGTCGGGGGACCATATATTTT. Translating it yields CASSLGRGTIYF. The rearrangement joins TRBV5-6 to TRBJ1-3, with D possibly being TRBD1 (5 bases). Trimming took 0 bases from V and 10 from J, leaving 8 bases between them. This CDR3 spans 12 amino acids. Germline CDR1 and CDR2: SGHDT and YYEEEE.

The genes are TRBV6-5 and TRBJ1-1; 8 bases are shared with TRBD1. The V segment lost 5 bases and the J segment 6 bases; nucleotides outside the gene matches: 5. CDR3 length: 13 amino acids. Germline-derived CDR1 and CDR2 are MNHEY and SVGAGI. The CDR3 DNA sequence: TGTGCCAGCAGTCACGGACAGGGCGCTGAAGCTTTCTTT. It is translated as CASSHGQGAEAFF.

The chain employs TRBV5-1 and TRBJ2-7; perhaps TRBD1 as D (6 bases). This CDR3 spans 16 amino acids. Trimming took off 4 bases at V and 2 bases at J, with 19 bases between the two ends. Germline assignment: CDR1 SGHRS and CDR2 YFSETQ. CDR3: CASSPPVAGDTYEQYF. CDR3 coding DNA: TGCGCCAGCAGCCCACCCGTGGCAGGGGATACCTACGAGCAGTACTTC.

CDR3 nucleotides: TGTGCCAGGCAGGGGGCTGGCGCAGATACGCAGTATTTT. Protein product: CARQGAGADTQYF. This chain links TRBV2 with TRBJ2-3; TRBD1 matches at 8 bases. The CDR3 runs 13 residues. Germline V gene data show CDR1 as SNHLY and CDR2 as FYNNEI. V lost 9 bases, J lost 4 bases, and 6 bases stayed unmatched.

V and J are TRBV27 and TRBJ2-3; TRBD2 aligns across 9 bases. The CDR3 is made up of 16 amino acids. The germline gives CDR1 MNHEY, CDR2 SMNVEV (reference sequence). With 8 bases clipped from V and 1 base from J, the junction kept 10 bases outside the gene matches. The CDR3, as DNA: TGTGCCAGCCAGCGGGAGGCATTCGGGGGCACAGATACGCAGTATTTT. Its translation: CASQREAFGGTDTQYF.

The chain is built from TRBV28 and TRBJ2-1; no clear D gene. CDR1 is MDHEN and CDR2 is SYDVKM in the germline V gene. The CDR3 is 15 amino acids. Trimming left V 2 bases short and J 1 base short, with 9 bases between. CDR3 bases: TGTGCCAGCAGTTTACCAGCAGGATCCTACAATGAGCAGTTCTTC. Encoded protein: CASSLPAGSYNEQFF.

V and J are TRBV5-1 and TRBJ2-3, with TRBD1 as a possible D gene (5 bases). The CDR3 has 15 amino acids. Trimming removed 2 bases at V and 4 bases at J, with 14 bases between. CDR1 and CDR2 from the germline V gene are SGHRS and YFSETQ. The CDR3: CASSLQASPPDTQYF. DNA of the CDR3: TGCGCCAGCAGCTTACAGGCCTCCCCCCCAGATACGCAGTATTTT.

V is TRBV5-8 and J is TRBJ1-4, with 7 bases identical to TRBD1. The CDR3 spans 16 residues. From germline, CDR1 is SGHTS and CDR2 YDEGEE. Trimming removed 4 bases from V and 8 bases from J; junction bases left unmatched: 14. CDR3 region: CASSPGVTGAYEKLFF. CDR3 sequence (DNA): TGTGCCAGCAGCCCAGGGGTAACAGGGGCGTACGAAAAACTGTTTTTT.

The genes are TRBV5-4 and TRBJ2-5, with TRBD2 matching over 13 bases. This CDR3 has 17 amino acids. The trim removed 3 bases at V and 2 bases at J, leaving 7 bases unmatched. Germline V gene lookup returns CDR1 SGHNT and CDR2 YYREEE (reference sequence). The CDR3 loop reads CASSSWRTSGGQETQYF. CDR3 coding DNA: TGTGCCAGCAGCTCTTGGCGGACTAGCGGGGGACAAGAGACCCAGTACTTC. Complete variable domain (other parts from reference TRBV5-4 and TRBJ2-5): ETGVTQSPTHLIKTRGQQVTLRCSSQSGHNTVSWYQQALGQGPQFIFQYYREEENGRGNFPPRFSGLQFPNYSSELNVNALELDDSALYLCASSSWRTSGGQETQYFGPGTRLLVL.

The V gene is TRBV4-1, the J gene TRBJ1-5; no definite D call. Germline V gives CDR1 MGHRA, CDR2 YSYEKL. The CDR3 extends over 14 amino acids. Trimming took off 4 bases at V and 5 bases at J, with 12 bases between the two ends. In DNA, the CDR3 is TGCGCCAGCAGCCCGTACGGTAGATATCAGCCCCAGCATTTT. This sequence encodes CASSPYGRYQPQHF.

The chain employs TRBV5-4 and TRBJ2-1; no definite D call. The V and J ends lost 3 bases and 6 bases respectively, with 13 bases between them. Per germline, CDR1 SGHNT and CDR2 YYREEE (reference sequence). The CDR3 runs to 14 residues. DNA for the CDR3: TGTGCCAGCAGCTCTATACTCGGTAGCAATGAGCAGTTCTTC. Translating it yields CASSSILGSNEQFF.

The chain links TRBV6-4 to TRBJ1-2; TRBD1 aligns across 7 bases. This CDR3 comprises 14 residues. Germline CDR1 is MRHNA and CDR2 is SNTAGT. V dropped 6 bases and J dropped 8; count of bases not matched to a gene: 12. The DNA for the CDR3 is TGTGCCAGCAGCCCCTCGACAGGGAGCGTCGGCTACACCTTC. Protein sequence: CASSPSTGSVGYTF.

V usage is TRBV9 and J usage is TRBJ2-1; D perhaps matches TRBD2 (7 bases). CDR1 and CDR2 (germline): SGDLS, YYNGEE. CDR3 size: 16 residues. V gave up 0 bases and J gave up 5 bases, with 15 bases separating them. CDR3: CASSVAGGGANNEQFF. In DNA form, the CDR3 reads TGTGCCAGCAGCGTAGCTGGTGGGGGGGCTAACAATGAGCAGTTCTTC.

This sequence joins TRBV4-1 and TRBJ1-3; D gene uncertain. Trimming took 3 bases from V and 0 from J, leaving 3 bases between them. The CDR3 consists of 13 residues. CDR1 is MGHRA and CDR2 is YSYEKL in the germline V gene. This chain's CDR3 is CASSHLSGNTIYF. DNA of the CDR3: TGCGCCAGCAGCCACCTCTCTGGAAACACCATATATTTT.

This clone came up once. The chain carries TRBV19 and TRBJ2-2, with 11 bases identical to TRBD2. Per germline, CDR1 LNHDA and CDR2 SQIVND (reference sequence). This CDR3 has 14 amino acids. Unmatched junction bases numbered 1, after V lost 7 bases and J lost 3 bases. DNA for the CDR3: TGTGCCAGTATTAGCGGGAGGGACACCGGGGAGCTGTTTTTT. Translating it yields CASISGRDTGELFF.

The rearrangement links TRBV4-1 to TRBJ2-5; tentatively, D is TRBD1 (5 bases). The V gene's germline CDR1 is MGHRA and CDR2 YSYEKL. V was trimmed by 0 bases and J by 1 base, leaving 9 bases between them. CDR3 length equals 15 residues. This chain's CDR3 is CASSQEGVFQETQYF. In DNA, the CDR3 is TGCGCCAGCAGCCAAGAAGGGGTTTTCCAAGAGACCCAGTACTTC.